This entry is about one T cell receptor beta chain. Trimming cost V 8 bases and J 7 bases, with 17 bases left between them. From germline, CDR1 is LNHDA and CDR2 SQIVND (reference sequence). The CDR3 covers 14 residues. The data are from a study of T cell responses to AZD1222 COVID-19 vaccine. TCRdb keeps only in-frame clones here, not all; method: immunoSEQ multiplex PCR. The table shows about 99,000 clones, with approximately 88% occurring only once. This receptor was obtained from an adult in good health. Sample: peripheral blood, taken on day 0 of AZD1222 vaccination. The chain is built from TRBV19 and TRBJ1-4; tentative D call: TRBD1 (5 bases). This CDR3 reads CASRTSGGTEKLFF. CDR3 bases: TGTGCCAGTCGAACAAGCGGCGGGACTGAAAAACTGTTTTTT.